This T cell receptor (beta chain) was profiled in a study of cytomegalovirus exposure and HLA in healthy donors. Points from the study as a whole: Presence/absence analysis assumed near-uniform sequencing depth across donors. Later on, a genetic analysis was performed. It linked a missense variant in DCLRE1C with V- and J-gene trimming of TCR beta. More than 15,000 TCR beta sequences were associated with HLA alleles at 0.05 false discovery rate in a later analysis.

About this clone: What it binds is unknown.

There are 15 residues in the CDR3. Per the germline V gene, CDR1 is SGHVS and CDR2 is FNYEAQ. J was trimmed by 6 bases and V by 5 bases; bases with no gene match: 10. Both 60 Vbeta primers and 13 Jbeta primers went into the PCR. As originally analysed: A later analysis counted around 80 million unique TCR beta chains, some 12 million shared. Sequencing used immunoSEQ multiplex PCR; TCRdb keeps in-frame clones, though not all of them. That table furnishes V, J and clone size, whereas the DNA furnished D and trimming. The sample has around 130,000 clones, approximately 80% seen once. The source is a man aged 25-45 years in good health and CMV-seronegative. The gene calls are TRBV7-6 and TRBJ2-7; 10 nucleotides match TRBD2. Sequenced sample: PBMCs. In nucleotides, the CDR3 is TGTGCCAGCAGCCCTGTCCCGGGACTAGCGTTCGAGCAGTACTTC. It specifies CASSPVPGLAFEQYF. The entire variable domain, with the rest obtained from reference TRBV7-6 and TRBJ2-7, is as follows: GAGVSQSPRYKVTKRGQDVALRCDPISGHVSLYWYRQALGQGPEFLTYFNYEAQQDKSGLPNDRFSAERPEGSISTLTIQRTEQRDSAMYRCASSPVPGLAFEQYFGPGTRLTVT.